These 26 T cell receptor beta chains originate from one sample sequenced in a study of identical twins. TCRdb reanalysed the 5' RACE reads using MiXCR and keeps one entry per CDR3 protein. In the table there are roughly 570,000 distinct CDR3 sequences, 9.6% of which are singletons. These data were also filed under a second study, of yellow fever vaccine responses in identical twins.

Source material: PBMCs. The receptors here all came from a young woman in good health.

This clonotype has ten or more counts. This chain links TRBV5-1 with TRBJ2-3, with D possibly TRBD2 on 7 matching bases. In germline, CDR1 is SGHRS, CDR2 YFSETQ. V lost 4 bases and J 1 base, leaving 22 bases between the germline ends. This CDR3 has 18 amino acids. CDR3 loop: CASSPVRGAISGTDTQYF. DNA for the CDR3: TGCGCCAGCAGCCCCGTACGGGGGGCGATCTCTGGCACAGATACGCAGTATTTT.

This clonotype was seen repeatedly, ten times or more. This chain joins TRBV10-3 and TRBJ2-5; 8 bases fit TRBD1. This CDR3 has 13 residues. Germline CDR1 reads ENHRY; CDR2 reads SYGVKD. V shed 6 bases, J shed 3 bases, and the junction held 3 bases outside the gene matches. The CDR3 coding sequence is TGTGCCATCAGGTCGACAGGGGAAGAGACCCAGTACTTC. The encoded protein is CAIRSTGEETQYF.

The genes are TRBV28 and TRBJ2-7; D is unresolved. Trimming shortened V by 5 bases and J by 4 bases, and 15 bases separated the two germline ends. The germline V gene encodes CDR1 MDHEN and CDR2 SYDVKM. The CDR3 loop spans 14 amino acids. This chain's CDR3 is CASSRTRLPYEQYF. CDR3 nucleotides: TGTGCCAGCAGTAGAACACGACTCCCTTACGAGCAGTACTTC.

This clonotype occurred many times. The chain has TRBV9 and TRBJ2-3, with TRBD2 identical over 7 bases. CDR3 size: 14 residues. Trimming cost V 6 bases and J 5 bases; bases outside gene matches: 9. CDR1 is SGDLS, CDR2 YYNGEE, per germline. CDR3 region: CASIQRDPVDTQYF. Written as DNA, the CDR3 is TGTGCCAGCATCCAGCGGGACCCAGTAGATACGCAGTATTTT.

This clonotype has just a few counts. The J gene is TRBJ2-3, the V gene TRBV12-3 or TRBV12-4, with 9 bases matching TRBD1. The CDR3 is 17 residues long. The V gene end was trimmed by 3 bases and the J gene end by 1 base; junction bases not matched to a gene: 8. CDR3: CASSFATGGGGTDTQYF. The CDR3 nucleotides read TGTGCCAGCAGTTTCGCGACAGGGGGAGGGGGCACAGATACGCAGTATTTT.

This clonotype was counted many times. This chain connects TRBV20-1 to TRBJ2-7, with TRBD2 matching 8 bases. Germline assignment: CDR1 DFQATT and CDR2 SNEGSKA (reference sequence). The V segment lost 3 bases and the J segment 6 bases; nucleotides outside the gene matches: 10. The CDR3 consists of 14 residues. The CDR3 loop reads CSASHGGARPEQYF. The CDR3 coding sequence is TGCAGTGCTAGTCACGGGGGGGCCAGGCCCGAGCAGTACTTC.

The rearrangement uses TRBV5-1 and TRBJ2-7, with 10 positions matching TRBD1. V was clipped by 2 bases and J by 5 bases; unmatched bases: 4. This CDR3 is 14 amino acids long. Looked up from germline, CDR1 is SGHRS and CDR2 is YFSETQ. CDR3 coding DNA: TGCGCCAGCAGCTTTATGGACAGGGGGGACGAGCAGTACTTC. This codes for CASSFMDRGDEQYF.

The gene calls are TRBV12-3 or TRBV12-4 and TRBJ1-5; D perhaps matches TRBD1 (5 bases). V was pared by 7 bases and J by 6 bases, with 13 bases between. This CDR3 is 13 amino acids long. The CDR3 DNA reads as TGTGCCAGCACCTTCGGGGGGGGTCAGCCCCAGCATTTT. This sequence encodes CASTFGGGQPQHF.

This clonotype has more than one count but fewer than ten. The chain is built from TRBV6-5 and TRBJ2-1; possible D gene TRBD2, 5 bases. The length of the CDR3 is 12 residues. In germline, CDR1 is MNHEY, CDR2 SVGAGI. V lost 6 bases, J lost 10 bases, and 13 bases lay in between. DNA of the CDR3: TGTGCCAGCAGACCTGGACCGGGGGAGCAGTTCTTC. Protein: CASRPGPGEQFF.

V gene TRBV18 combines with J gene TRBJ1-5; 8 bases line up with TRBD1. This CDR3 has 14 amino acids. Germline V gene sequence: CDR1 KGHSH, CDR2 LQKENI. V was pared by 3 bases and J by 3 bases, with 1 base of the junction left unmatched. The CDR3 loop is CASSPGQANQPQHF. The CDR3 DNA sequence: TGTGCCAGCTCACCGGGACAGGCCAATCAGCCCCAGCATTTT.

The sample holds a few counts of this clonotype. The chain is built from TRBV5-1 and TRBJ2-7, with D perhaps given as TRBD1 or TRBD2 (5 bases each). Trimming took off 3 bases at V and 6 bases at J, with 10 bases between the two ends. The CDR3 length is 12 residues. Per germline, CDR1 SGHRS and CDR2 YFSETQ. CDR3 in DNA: TGCGCCAGCAGCTGGGAGACAGCCGAGCAGTACTTC. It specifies CASSWETAEQYF.

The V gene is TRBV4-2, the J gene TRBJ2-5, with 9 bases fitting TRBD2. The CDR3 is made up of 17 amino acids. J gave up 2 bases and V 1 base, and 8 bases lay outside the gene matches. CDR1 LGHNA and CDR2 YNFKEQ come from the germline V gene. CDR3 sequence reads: CASSQGAVTSGQETQYF. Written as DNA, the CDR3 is TGTGCCAGCAGCCAAGGGGCGGTGACTAGCGGTCAAGAGACCCAGTACTTC.

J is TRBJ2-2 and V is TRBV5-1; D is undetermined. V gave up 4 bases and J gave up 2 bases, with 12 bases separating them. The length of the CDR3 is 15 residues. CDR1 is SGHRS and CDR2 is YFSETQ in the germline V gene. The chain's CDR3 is CASSPLEANTGELFF. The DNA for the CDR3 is TGCGCCAGCAGCCCCCTAGAAGCCAACACCGGGGAGCTGTTTTTT.

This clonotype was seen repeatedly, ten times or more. In DNA, the CDR3 is TGTGCCAGCAGCCTCACCAGGAACACTGAAGCTTTCTTT. Translation: CASSLTRNTEAFF. The chain joins TRBV14 to TRBJ1-1; D is unresolved. Trimming removed 4 bases at V and 1 base at J, with 7 bases between. The CDR3 runs 13 residues. CDR1 SGHDN and CDR2 FVKESK come from the germline V gene.

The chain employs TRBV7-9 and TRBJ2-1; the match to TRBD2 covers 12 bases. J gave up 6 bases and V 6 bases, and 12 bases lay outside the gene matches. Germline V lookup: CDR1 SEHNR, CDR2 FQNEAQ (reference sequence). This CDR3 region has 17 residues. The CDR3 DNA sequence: TGTGCCAGCAGGGAGACTAGCGGGAGTTTCTCTGGCAATGAGCAGTTCTTC. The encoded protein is CASRETSGSFSGNEQFF.

CDR3: CASQLPGQGFTQYF. CDR3 bases: TGTGCCAGCCAACTACCCGGACAGGGGTTTACGCAGTATTTT. This sequence joins TRBV2 and TRBJ2-3; 9 bases line up with TRBD1. With 8 bases clipped from V and 8 bases from J, the junction kept 11 bases outside the gene matches. CDR1 and CDR2 from the germline V gene are SNHLY and FYNNEI. CDR3 size: 14 residues.

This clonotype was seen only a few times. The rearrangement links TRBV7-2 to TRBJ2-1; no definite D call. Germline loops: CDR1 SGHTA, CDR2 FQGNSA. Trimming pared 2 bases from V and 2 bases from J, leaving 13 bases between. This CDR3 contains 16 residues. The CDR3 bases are TGTGCCAGCAGCTTATCTGGGCCACAAACCTACAATGAGCAGTTCTTC. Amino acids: CASSLSGPQTYNEQFF.

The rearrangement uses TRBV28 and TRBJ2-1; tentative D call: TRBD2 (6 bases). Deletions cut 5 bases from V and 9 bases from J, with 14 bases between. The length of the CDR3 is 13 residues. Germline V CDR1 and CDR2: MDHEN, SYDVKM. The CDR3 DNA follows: TGTGCCAGCAGTCGAGGCAGGGAGGTTGAGCAGTTCTTC. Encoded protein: CASSRGREVEQFF.

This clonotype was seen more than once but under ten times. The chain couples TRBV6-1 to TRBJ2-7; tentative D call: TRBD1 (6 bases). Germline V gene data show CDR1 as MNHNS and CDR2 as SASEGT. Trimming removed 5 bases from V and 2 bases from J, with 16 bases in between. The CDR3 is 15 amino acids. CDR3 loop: CASSLHRETTYEQYF. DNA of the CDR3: TGTGCCAGCAGTCTCCACAGGGAAACGACCTACGAGCAGTACTTC.

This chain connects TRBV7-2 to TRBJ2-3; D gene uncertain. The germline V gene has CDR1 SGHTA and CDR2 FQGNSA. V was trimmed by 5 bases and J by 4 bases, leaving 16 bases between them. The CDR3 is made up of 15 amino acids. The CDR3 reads CASSQGLNAPDTQYF. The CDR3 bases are TGTGCCAGCAGCCAAGGGTTGAATGCACCAGATACGCAGTATTTT. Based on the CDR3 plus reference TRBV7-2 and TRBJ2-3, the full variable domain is GAGVSQSPSNKVTEKGKDVELRCDPISGHTALYWYRQSLGQGLEFLIYFQGNSAPDKSGLPSDRFSAERTGGSVSTLTIQRTQQEDSAVYLCASSQGLNAPDTQYFGPGTRLTVL.

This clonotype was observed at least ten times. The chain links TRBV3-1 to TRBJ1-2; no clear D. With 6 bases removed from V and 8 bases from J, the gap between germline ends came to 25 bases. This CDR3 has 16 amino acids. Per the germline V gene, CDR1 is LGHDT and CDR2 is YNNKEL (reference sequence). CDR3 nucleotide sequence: TGTGCCAGCAGTTCAAGGGAGACAAAGGTGCCGCGGGGCTACACCTTC. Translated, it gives CASSSRETKVPRGYTF.

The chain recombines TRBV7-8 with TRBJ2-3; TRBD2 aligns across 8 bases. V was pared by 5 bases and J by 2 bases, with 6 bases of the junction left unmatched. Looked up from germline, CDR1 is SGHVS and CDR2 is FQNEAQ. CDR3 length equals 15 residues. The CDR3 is CASSTSGGVTDTQYF. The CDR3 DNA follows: TGTGCCAGCAGCACCAGCGGGGGTGTCACAGATACGCAGTATTTT. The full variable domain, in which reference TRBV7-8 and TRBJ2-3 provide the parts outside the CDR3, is GAGVSQSPRYKVAKRGQDVALRCDPISGHVSLFWYQQALGQGPEFLTYFQNEAQLDKSGLPSDRFFAERPEGSVSTLKIQRTQQEDSAVYLCASSTSGGVTDTQYFGPGTRLTVL.

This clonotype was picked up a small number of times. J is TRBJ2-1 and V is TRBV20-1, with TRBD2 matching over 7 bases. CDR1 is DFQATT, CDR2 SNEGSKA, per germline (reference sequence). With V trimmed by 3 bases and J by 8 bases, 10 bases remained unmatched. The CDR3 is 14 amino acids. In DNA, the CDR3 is TGCAGTGCTAGGGGTGGACTAGGTGCTGATGAGCAGTTCTTC. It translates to CSARGGLGADEQFF.

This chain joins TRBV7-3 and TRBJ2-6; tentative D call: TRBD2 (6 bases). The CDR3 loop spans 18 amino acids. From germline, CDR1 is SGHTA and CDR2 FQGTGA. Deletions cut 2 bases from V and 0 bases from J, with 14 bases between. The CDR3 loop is CASSLGRRLGSGANVLTF. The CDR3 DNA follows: TGTGCCAGCAGCTTAGGACGCCGACTAGGCTCTGGGGCCAACGTCCTGACTTTC.

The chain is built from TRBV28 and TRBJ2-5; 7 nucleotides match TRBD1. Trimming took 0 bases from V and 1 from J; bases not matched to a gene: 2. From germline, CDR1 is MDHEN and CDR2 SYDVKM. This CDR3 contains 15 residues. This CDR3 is CASSLWGQLQETQYF. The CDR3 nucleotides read TGTGCCAGCAGTTTATGGGGACAGCTCCAAGAGACCCAGTACTTC.

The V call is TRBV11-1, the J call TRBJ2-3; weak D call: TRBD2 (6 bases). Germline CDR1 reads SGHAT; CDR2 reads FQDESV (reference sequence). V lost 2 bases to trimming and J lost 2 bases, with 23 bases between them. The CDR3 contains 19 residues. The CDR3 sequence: CASSLYFTWGVNYTDTQYF. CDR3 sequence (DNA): TGTGCCAGCAGCTTATATTTCACGTGGGGGGTGAATTACACAGATACGCAGTATTTT.